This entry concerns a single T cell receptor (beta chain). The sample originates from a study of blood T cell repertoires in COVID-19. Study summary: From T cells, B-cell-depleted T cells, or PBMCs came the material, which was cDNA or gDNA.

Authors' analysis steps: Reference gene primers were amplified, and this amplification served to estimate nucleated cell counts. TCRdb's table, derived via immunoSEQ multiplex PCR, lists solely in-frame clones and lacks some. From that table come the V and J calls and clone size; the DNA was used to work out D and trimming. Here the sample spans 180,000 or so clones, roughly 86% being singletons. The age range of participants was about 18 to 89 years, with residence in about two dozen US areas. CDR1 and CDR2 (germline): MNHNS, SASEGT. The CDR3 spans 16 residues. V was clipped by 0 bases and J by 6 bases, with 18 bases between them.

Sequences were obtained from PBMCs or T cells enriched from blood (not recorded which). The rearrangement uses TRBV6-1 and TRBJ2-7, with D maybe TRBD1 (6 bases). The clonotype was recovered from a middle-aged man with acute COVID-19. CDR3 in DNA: TGTGCCAGCAGTGAAGCGCTCGGGCAGGGGAGTTTCGAGCAGTACTTC. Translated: CASSEALGQGSFEQYF.